This T cell receptor (beta chain) was documented in a study of T cells after yellow fever vaccination. V lost 1 base, J lost 11 bases, and 11 bases lay in between. CDR3 length: 11 residues. Germline-derived CDR1 and CDR2 are GTSNPN and SVGIG (reference sequence). Broader study findings: A small proportion of clonotypes was detected in both the CD4 and CD8 compartments.

As to this clonotype: No antigen is known for it.

TCRdb analysed the 5' RACE reads with MiXCR anew, one entry per CDR3 protein. The sample includes under 400,000 distinct CDR3 sequences, approximately 12% seen only once; the top ten take 3.2%. The rearrangement links TRBV30 to TRBJ1-1, with no clear D. Source: CD4+ T cells sorted from PBMCs, taken 15 days after the yellow fever booster vaccination. This receptor was identified in a man aged 18 to 30 who received the YFV17D yellow fever vaccine. In DNA form, the CDR3 reads TGTGCCTGGAGTGGTCGGCTGTCGGCTTTCTTT. It encodes CAWSGRLSAFF.